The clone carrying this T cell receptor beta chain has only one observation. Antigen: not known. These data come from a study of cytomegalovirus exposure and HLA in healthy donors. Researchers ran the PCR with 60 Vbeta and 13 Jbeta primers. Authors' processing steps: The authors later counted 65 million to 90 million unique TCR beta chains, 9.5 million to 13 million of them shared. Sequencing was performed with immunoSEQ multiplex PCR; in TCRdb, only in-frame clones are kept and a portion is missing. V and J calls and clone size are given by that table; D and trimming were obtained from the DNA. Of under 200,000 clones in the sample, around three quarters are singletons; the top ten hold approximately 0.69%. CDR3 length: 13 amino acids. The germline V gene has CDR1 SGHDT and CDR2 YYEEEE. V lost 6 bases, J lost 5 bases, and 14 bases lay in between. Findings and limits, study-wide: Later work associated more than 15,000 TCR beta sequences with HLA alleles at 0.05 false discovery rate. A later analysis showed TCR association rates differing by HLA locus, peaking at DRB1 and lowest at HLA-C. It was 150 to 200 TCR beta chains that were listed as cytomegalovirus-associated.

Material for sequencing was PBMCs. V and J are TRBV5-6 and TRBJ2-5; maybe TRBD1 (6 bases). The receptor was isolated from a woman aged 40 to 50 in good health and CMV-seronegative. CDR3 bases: TGTGCCAGCACCCCCACAGGGTGGGAGACCCAGTACTTC. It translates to CASTPTGWETQYF.